The clone carrying this T cell receptor beta chain was seen a few times. Its antigen is unknown. The CDR3 has 18 amino acids. V shed 4 bases, J shed 8 bases, and the junction held 14 bases outside the gene matches. Germline assignment: CDR1 SNHLY and CDR2 FYNNEI. These data come from a study of T-cell memory formation after mild COVID-19. 5'RACE primed from the constant segment yielded TCR alpha and TCR beta cDNA libraries bearing sample barcodes and UMIs. TCRdb re-derived calls from the 5' RACE reads in MiXCR, one entry per CDR3 protein. The sample includes a few hundred thousand distinct CDR3 sequences, around 27% of them seen just once. Whole-study results and caveats: The study found contracting CD4+ clones mainly in CM and EM and contracting CD8+ clones in EMRA. Clonal second-wave expansions that peaked on day 37 had unconfirmed SARS-CoV-2 specificity.

Sample: PBMCs or a T cell subset sorted from them (not recorded which). The receptor comes from an adult woman who had mild COVID-19 (a few samples of this study predate the infection). Cell type and time point are not known. The chain has TRBV2 and TRBJ2-1, with 13 bases aligning to TRBD2. The CDR3 reads CASSGRGTSGRAFDEQFF. CDR3 in DNA: TGTGCCAGCAGTGGACGGGGTACTAGCGGGAGGGCGTTTGATGAGCAGTTCTTC.